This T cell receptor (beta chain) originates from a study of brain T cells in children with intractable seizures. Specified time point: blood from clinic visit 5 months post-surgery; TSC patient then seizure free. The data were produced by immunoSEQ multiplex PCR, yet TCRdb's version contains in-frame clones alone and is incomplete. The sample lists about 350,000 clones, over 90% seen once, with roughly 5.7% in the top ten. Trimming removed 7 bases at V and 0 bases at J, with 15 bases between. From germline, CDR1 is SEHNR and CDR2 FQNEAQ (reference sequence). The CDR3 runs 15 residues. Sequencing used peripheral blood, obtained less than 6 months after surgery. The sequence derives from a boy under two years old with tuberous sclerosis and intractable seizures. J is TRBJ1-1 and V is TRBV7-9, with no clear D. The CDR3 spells CASTTRNTMNTEAFF. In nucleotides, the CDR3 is TGTGCCAGCACCACACGGAACACCATGAACACTGAAGCTTTCTTT.